This T cell receptor beta chain was captured in a study of early stage breast cancer tumors. Clones were read by immunoSEQ multiplex PCR, and TCRdb kept only the in-frame ones, dropping some. The top ten clones hold 4.5% to 5% of a sample with tens of thousands of clones, 60% to 80% of them seen once. This CDR3 has 14 amino acids. The V end lost 5 bases, the J end lost 4 bases, and 9 bases lay between the germline ends. From germline, CDR1 is SGHTA and CDR2 FQGTGA. The chain combines TRBV7-3 with TRBJ2-6; the D is unclear. The sequenced sample was blood. The origin of this receptor is a person in their 40s with breast cancer. Here the CDR3 reads CASSLYPGANVLTF. The CDR3 DNA sequence: TGTGCCAGCAGCCTATATCCGGGGGCCAACGTCCTGACTTTC.